The source of this T cell receptor beta chain is a study of T-cell memory formation after mild COVID-19. From the 5' RACE reads, TCRdb called clonotypes with MiXCR, one entry per CDR3 protein. The table includes 60,000 to 65,000 distinct CDR3 sequences, 9% to 9.5% detected once. The germline V and J ends were trimmed by 4 bases and 8 bases, with 15 bases remaining between them. The CDR3 loop spans 14 amino acids. Germline CDR1 reads SGHRS; CDR2 reads YFSETQ. This clonotype was counted at least ten times. The TCR was taken from a man younger than 30 who had mild COVID-19 (a few samples of this study predate the infection). Cell type and time point are not known. The chain employs TRBV5-1 and TRBJ2-2; maybe TRBD1 (5 bases). Sequenced material: PBMCs or a T cell subset sorted from them (not recorded which). This CDR3 is CASSQTDPEGELFF. CDR3 DNA: TGCGCCAGCAGCCAGACAGATCCCGAAGGGGAGCTGTTTTTT.